These 17 T cell receptor beta chains share one sample of origin, sequenced in a study of blood T cell repertoires in COVID-19. Clones were sequenced by immunoSEQ multiplex PCR, and TCRdb holds only the in-frame ones, with some missing. The sample comprises 250,000 to 300,000 clones, around 90% of which are singletons, and less than 2% rests with the top ten. The sample consisted of PBMCs or T cells enriched from blood (not recorded which). Receptor source: a woman in her forties who had recovered from COVID-19.

This clone was observed a few times. The chain carries TRBV6-1 and TRBJ2-7, with 9 bases lining up with TRBD1. The V and J ends lost 3 bases and 4 bases, in that order; junction bases with no gene match: 10. There are 16 residues in the CDR3. The germline gives CDR1 MNHNS, CDR2 SASEGT. For the CDR3, the DNA is TGTGCCAGCAGTGATCGGGACAGGGTCCCCCTATACGAGCAGTACTTC. Translated: CASSDRDRVPLYEQYF.

The genes are TRBV5-1 and TRBJ2-7; 10 bases fit TRBD1. CDR1 is SGHRS and CDR2 is YFSETQ in the germline V gene. The J segment lost 6 bases and the V segment lost 4 bases, leaving 7 bases of the junction unmatched. This CDR3 is built from 14 residues. The CDR3 coding sequence is TGCGCCAGCAGCAGCGGGACAGGGGAGAGCGAGCAGTACTTC. It yields the protein CASSSGTGESEQYF.

The chain recombines TRBV4-1 with TRBJ1-4, with D tentatively TRBD1 (6 bases). The germline CDR1 and CDR2 sequences are MGHRA and YSYEKL. Deletions cut 4 bases from V and 8 bases from J, with 29 bases between. There are 19 residues in the CDR3. The CDR3 loop is CASSRVLSPETGRVEKLFF. In DNA form, the CDR3 reads TGCGCCAGCAGCCGGGTATTAAGTCCGGAGACAGGAAGGGTCGAAAAACTGTTTTTT.

V and J are TRBV4-1 and TRBJ1-4; D is possibly TRBD1 (5 bases). The V and J ends lost 1 base and 3 bases respectively, with 6 bases between them. This CDR3 is 14 amino acids long. CDR1 is MGHRA and CDR2 is YSYEKL in the germline V gene. The CDR3 sequence is CASSQGQPNEKLFF. The DNA for the CDR3 is TGCGCCAGCAGCCAAGGACAGCCTAATGAAAAACTGTTTTTT.

The rearrangement uses TRBV5-1 and TRBJ1-1; D may be TRBD1 (6 bases). Germline lookup yields CDR1 SGHRS and CDR2 YFSETQ. The CDR3 runs 17 residues. With 1 base removed from V and 4 bases from J, the gap between germline ends came to 20 bases. CDR3 sequence reads: CASSLFPGQPRGTEAFF. CDR3 nucleotides: TGCGCCAGCAGCTTGTTCCCCGGACAGCCGAGGGGCACTGAAGCTTTCTTT.

V usage is TRBV19 and J usage is TRBJ2-7; no definite D call. Germline loops: CDR1 LNHDA, CDR2 SQIVND (reference sequence). Trimming shortened V by 3 bases and J by 4 bases, and 7 bases separated the two germline ends. This CDR3 region has 12 residues. As DNA, the CDR3 is TGTGCCAGTAGTATTCCCGGGTACGAGCAGTACTTC. Its protein is CASSIPGYEQYF.

The chain employs TRBV2 and TRBJ1-2; TRBD1 agrees at 10 bases. Germline V lookup: CDR1 SNHLY, CDR2 FYNNEI. The CDR3 loop spans 16 amino acids. The J segment lost 7 bases and the V segment lost 6 bases, leaving 14 bases of the junction unmatched. The CDR3 sequence: CASRESSGDRGTGYTF. CDR3 sequence (DNA): TGTGCCAGCAGGGAAAGCTCCGGGGACAGGGGTACTGGCTACACCTTC.

This clone has just one count. This chain links TRBV29-1 with TRBJ1-2, with 7 nucleotides matching TRBD1. The CDR3 has 12 residues. Germline CDR1 is SQVTM and CDR2 is ANQGSEA. J was trimmed by 4 bases and V by 5 bases; bases with no gene match: 4. This chain's CDR3 is CSVRTGFYGYTF. The CDR3, as DNA: TGCAGCGTTCGGACAGGCTTCTATGGCTACACCTTC.

V is TRBV5-8 and J is TRBJ1-1; D gene unclear. This CDR3 has 13 residues. V dropped 2 bases and J dropped 8 bases, with 13 bases sitting between them. The germline CDR1 and CDR2 sequences are SGHTS and YDEGEE. CDR3 region: CASSLAAALEAFF. CDR3 DNA sequence: TGTGCCAGCAGCTTAGCCGCGGCTCTGGAAGCTTTCTTT.

J is TRBJ1-2 and V is TRBV27; weak D call: TRBD1 (6 bases). V was trimmed by 1 base and J by 0 bases, leaving 12 bases between them. The CDR3 spans 16 residues. CDR1 and CDR2 from the germline V gene are MNHEY and SMNVEV (reference sequence). This CDR3 is CASSLWGRGSNYGYTF. CDR3 nucleotide sequence: TGTGCCAGCAGTTTATGGGGGAGGGGGTCTAACTATGGCTACACCTTC.

The J gene is TRBJ1-1, the V gene TRBV29-1; D gene unclear. CDR1 and CDR2 (germline): SQVTM, ANQGSEA. The length of the CDR3 is 14 residues. V dropped 0 bases and J dropped 1 base, with 9 bases sitting between them. CDR3 nucleotide sequence: TGCAGCGTTGAAGAAGGCACAGCGAACACTGAAGCTTTCTTT. Protein: CSVEEGTANTEAFF.

The gene calls are TRBV5-1 and TRBJ2-4; tentative D call: TRBD2 (6 bases). The CDR3 contains 16 residues. The germline CDR1 and CDR2 sequences are SGHRS and YFSETQ. V shed 3 bases and J shed 6 bases, with 19 bases lying between them. CDR3: CASSSGGEAGVNIQYF. The CDR3 DNA is TGCGCCAGCAGCTCGGGTGGGGAGGCGGGTGTAAACATTCAGTACTTC. Full variable domain (remainder filled in from reference TRBV5-1 and TRBJ2-4): KAGVTQTPRYLIKTRGQQVTLSCSPISGHRSVSWYQQTPGQGLQFLFEYFSETQRNKGNFPGRFSGRQFSNSRSEMNVSTLELGDSALYLCASSSGGEAGVNIQYFGAGTRLSVL.

The chain carries TRBV15 and TRBJ1-2, with D possibly matching TRBD1 (6 bases). The CDR3 contains 17 residues. V dropped 0 bases and J dropped 4 bases, with 18 bases sitting between them. Germline CDR1 LNHNV, CDR2 YYDKDF (reference sequence). The CDR3 DNA reads TGTGCCACCAGCAGAGATCCGGGGGGGCGAGGACTCTATGGCTACACCTTC. Amino acid sequence: CATSRDPGGRGLYGYTF. The full variable domain, its missing parts supplied by reference TRBV15 and TRBJ1-2, is DAMVIQNPRYQVTQFGKPVTLSCSQTLNHNVMYWYQQKSSQAPKLLFHYYDKDFNNEADTPDNFQSRRPNTSFCFLDIRSPGLGDTAMYLCATSRDPGGRGLYGYTFGSGTRLTVV.

This clone was seen a single time. The chain uses TRBV5-1 and TRBJ2-1, with 8 bases matching TRBD2. The V gene end was trimmed by 0 bases and the J gene end by 3 bases; junction bases not matched to a gene: 5. Germline V gene lookup returns CDR1 SGHRS and CDR2 YFSETQ. This CDR3 has 16 amino acids. The CDR3 DNA reads TGCGCCAGCAGCTTGGTGGGAGCGGGAGTCTACAATGAGCAGTTCTTC. Translation gives CASSLVGAGVYNEQFF.

This chain links TRBV19 with TRBJ1-2; D possibly corresponds to TRBD1 (5 bases). Germline CDR1 and CDR2: LNHDA and SQIVND (reference sequence). V lost 7 bases, J lost 4 bases, and 19 bases lay in between. The CDR3 consists of 15 residues. As DNA, the CDR3 is TGTGCCAGTACCGATGACAGACCAGCGAGCTATGGCTACACCTTC. Its protein is CASTDDRPASYGYTF. The full variable domain, in which reference TRBV19 and TRBJ1-2 provide the parts outside the CDR3, is DGGITQSPKYLFRKEGQNVTLSCEQNLNHDAMYWYRQDPGQGLRLIYYSQIVNDFQKGDIAEGYSVSREKKESFPLTVTSAQKNPTAFYLCASTDDRPASYGYTFGSGTRLTVV.

The V and J genes are TRBV30 and TRBJ1-1; TRBD1 is a possible D gene (6 bases). The CDR3 has 14 amino acids. Trimming removed 2 bases from V and 5 bases from J, with 15 bases in between. Germline V gene sequence: CDR1 GTSNPN, CDR2 SVGIG (reference sequence). The CDR3 spells CAWSLYRVKTEAFF. CDR3 DNA sequence: TGTGCCTGGAGTTTATACAGGGTAAAGACTGAAGCTTTCTTT.

The chain links TRBV4-2 to TRBJ1-1; TRBD1 matches 10 bases. The CDR3 consists of 16 residues. Germline V CDR1 and CDR2: LGHNA, YNFKEQ. V was pared by 2 bases and J by 4 bases, with 7 bases of the junction left unmatched. The CDR3 DNA is TGTGCCAGCAGCCAAATTCCGGGACAGGGGTCCACTGAAGCTTTCTTT. Translated: CASSQIPGQGSTEAFF.